This TCR beta chain is from a study of OX40 agonist ivuxolimab in advanced cancers. Study background: Allowance was made for prior anti-PD-1, anti-PD-L1 or anti-CTLA-4 therapy, and about 37% had some. Study observations and caveats: Antigen specificity of clonally expanded peripheral T cells was not established.

For this clone: Its antigen is undetermined.

The V segment lost 4 bases and the J segment 8 bases; nucleotides outside the gene matches: 6. Per the germline V gene, CDR1 is MNHEY and CDR2 is SVGAGI. This CDR3 has 13 amino acids. TCRdb's copy holds only in-frame clones and misses some; the assay was immunoSEQ multiplex PCR. The sample shows about 130,000 clones, roughly 91% of them seen only once. Specimen: CD4+ or CD8+ T cells sorted from blood, collected in a trial of the OX40 agonist ivuxolimab. The sequence derives from an adult with an advanced solid tumor such as melanoma, head and neck, liver or kidney cancer. The chain has TRBV6-5 and TRBJ1-2; TRBD1 matches at 8 bases. DNA of the CDR3: TGTGCCAGCAGTTCCGGACAGGGCTACGGCTACACCTTC. Translation: CASSSGQGYGYTF.